The 15 T cell receptor beta chains listed next were all sequenced from one sample in a study of early T cells in non-severe SARS-CoV-2 infection. TCRdb redid the calling of the 5' RACE reads with MiXCR, one entry per CDR3 protein. The sample lists around 57,000 distinct CDR3 sequences; approximately 12% were seen once. The material sequenced was whole blood. These receptors originate from an adult who was a healthcare worker with PCR-confirmed SARS-CoV-2 infection or an uninfected control (not recorded which).

Ten or more counts support this clonotype. V and J are TRBV5-5 and TRBJ1-1, with D unresolved. CDR1 is SGHKS and CDR2 is YYEKEE in the germline V gene (reference sequence). This CDR3 has 11 amino acids. The ends were cut back, 0 bases at V and 7 bases at J, with 4 bases in the middle. The CDR3 DNA is TGTGCCAGCAGCTTGGGGGTTGAAGCTTTCTTT. Its protein product is CASSLGVEAFF.

The chain is built from TRBV9 and TRBJ1-6, with D maybe TRBD1 (6 bases). Germline CDR1 SGDLS, CDR2 YYNGEE. The CDR3 length is 16 residues. V lost 4 bases and J 6 bases, leaving 17 bases between the germline ends. This CDR3 reads CASSPKGGRLNSPLHF. Written as DNA, the CDR3 is TGTGCCAGCAGCCCTAAGGGGGGCAGGCTTAATTCACCCCTCCACTTT.

This clonotype appeared many times. This sequence joins TRBV6-2 or TRBV6-3 and TRBJ1-2; D remains unclear. The ends were cut back, 3 bases at V and 5 bases at J, with 4 bases in the middle. The CDR3 extends over 11 amino acids. Germline CDR1 and CDR2: MNHEY and SVGEGT. The CDR3 region is CASSYRYGYTF. The CDR3, as DNA: TGTGCCAGCAGTTATCGATATGGCTACACCTTC.

This clonotype was detected a few times. This sequence joins TRBV6-2 or TRBV6-3 and TRBJ2-7; the match to TRBD1 covers 8 bases. This CDR3 spans 13 amino acids. CDR1 is MNHEY and CDR2 is SVGEGT in the germline V gene. J lost 5 bases, V lost 7 bases, and 7 bases had no gene match. The CDR3 sequence is CASKGTGFDEQYF. As DNA, the CDR3 is TGTGCCAGCAAAGGGACAGGATTCGACGAGCAGTACTTC.

CDR3 loop: CSVDSDTDTQYF. CDR3 DNA: TGCAGCGTTGACAGCGACACAGATACGCAGTATTTT. The V call is TRBV29-1, the J call TRBJ2-3; D not resolved. V was cut by 3 bases and J by 2 bases, with 6 bases left in between. Per the germline V gene, CDR1 is SQVTM and CDR2 is ANQGSEA. The CDR3 sequence is 12 residues long.

This chain uses TRBV20-1 with TRBJ2-3; weak D call: TRBD1 (6 bases). In germline, CDR1 is DFQATT, CDR2 SNEGSKA (reference sequence). This CDR3 comprises 11 residues. Trimming took 6 bases from V and 6 from J, leaving 10 bases between them. The CDR3 sequence: CSAKRGDTQYF. CDR3 nucleotide sequence: TGCAGTGCAAAGAGGGGGGATACGCAGTATTTT.

The rearrangement uses TRBV6-6 and TRBJ2-5, with 9 nucleotides matching TRBD1. J was trimmed by 1 base and V by 0 bases; bases with no gene match: 21. The CDR3 covers 22 residues. Germline CDR1 is MNHNY and CDR2 is SVGAGI (reference sequence). CDR3 region: CASSYSGQGLGRTPISQETQYF. CDR3 coding DNA: TGTGCCAGCAGTTACTCGGGACAGGGACTGGGGCGGACACCGATATCCCAAGAGACCCAGTACTTC.

This clonotype appeared a few times. A read error may account for a junction end that differs from germline. The rearrangement joins TRBV20-1 to TRBJ1-1, with D perhaps TRBD1 (6 bases). Germline loops: CDR1 DFQATT, CDR2 SNEGSKA (reference sequence). This CDR3 spans 14 amino acids. The CDR3 protein is CSAIGGAQNTEAFF. The CDR3 DNA is TGCAGCGCTATAGGGGGGGCGCAGAACACTGAAGCTTTCTTT.

This clonotype was detected ten times or more. This sequence joins TRBV28 and TRBJ2-3; no clear D. The CDR3 consists of 15 residues. Germline CDR1 MDHEN, CDR2 SYDVKM. V was pared by 4 bases and J by 1 base, with 12 bases between. CDR3 in amino acids: CASSSPAGGTDTQYF. CDR3 bases: TGTGCCAGCAGTTCGCCGGCAGGAGGCACAGATACGCAGTATTTT.

This clonotype has a handful of counts. The chain recombines TRBV2 with TRBJ2-1; possible D gene TRBD1, 6 bases. V was trimmed by 9 bases and J by 15 bases, leaving 18 bases between them. The CDR3 extends over 11 amino acids. Germline CDR1 is SNHLY and CDR2 is FYNNEI. DNA of the CDR3: TGTGCCAGTAGGTCGGGACAAGGTGCGTTCTTC. This gives the protein CASRSGQGAFF.

This clonotype has at least ten counts. The chain joins TRBV20-1 to TRBJ2-7; 10 bases line up with TRBD1. V shed 7 bases and J 3 bases; nucleotides not matched to a gene: 3. This CDR3 has 12 amino acids. Germline loops: CDR1 DFQATT, CDR2 SNEGSKA (reference sequence). The CDR3 is CSGDRGGYEQYF. Here the CDR3 DNA reads TGCAGTGGGGACAGGGGCGGCTACGAGCAGTACTTC.

The chain links TRBV19 to TRBJ1-6; perhaps TRBD1 as D (5 bases). The CDR3 is 14 residues long. From germline, CDR1 is LNHDA and CDR2 SQIVND (reference sequence). V gave up 6 bases and J gave up 7 bases, with 13 bases separating them. CDR3 sequence: CASSLTGVNSPLHF. CDR3 sequence (DNA): TGTGCCAGTAGCCTAACAGGAGTAAATTCACCCCTCCACTTT. The whole variable domain, filled in from reference TRBV19 and TRBJ1-6, reads DGGITQSPKYLFRKEGQNVTLSCEQNLNHDAMYWYRQDPGQGLRLIYYSQIVNDFQKGDIAEGYSVSREKKESFPLTVTSAQKNPTAFYLCASSLTGVNSPLHFGNGTRLTVT.

As to this clonotype: One base away lies a much larger clone, so this may be a sequencing read error. This sequence joins TRBV3-1 and TRBJ1-5, with D maybe TRBD1 (5 bases). The CDR3 runs to 15 residues. The germline V gene encodes CDR1 LGHDT and CDR2 YNNKEL (reference sequence). The CDR3 sequence: CASNQTLGAGQPQHF. CDR3 DNA: TGTGCCAGCAACCAAACCCTCGGGGCCGGCCAGCCCCAGCATTTT. Full variable domain (outside the CDR3, taken from reference TRBV3-1 and TRBJ1-5): DTAVSQTPKYLVTQMGNDKSIKCEQNLGHDTMYWYKQDSKKFLKIMFSYNNKELIINETVPNRFSPKSPDKAHLNLHINSLELGDSAVYFCASNQTLGAGQPQHFGDGTRLSIL.

This clonotype was seen at least ten times. The chain is built from TRBV2 and TRBJ2-1; 8 nucleotides align to TRBD2. The germline V gene encodes CDR1 SNHLY and CDR2 FYNNEI. Losses at the gene ends were 7 bases for V and 7 bases for J; bases not matched to a gene: 9. CDR3 length: 14 residues. For the CDR3, the DNA is TGTGCCAGCAAGCAGAGCGGGAGAATTAATGAGCAGTTCTTC. Protein: CASKQSGRINEQFF.

This clonotype was detected a few times. J is TRBJ1-4 and V is TRBV5-4; D is unclear. Trimming took 1 base from V and 8 from J, leaving 24 bases between them. The CDR3 runs 18 residues. The germline V gene has CDR1 SGHNT and CDR2 YYREEE (reference sequence). CDR3 protein: CASSLKRGVGRRDEKLFF. The CDR3 region has the DNA TGTGCCAGCAGCTTGAAACGGGGTGTAGGGCGTCGAGACGAAAAACTGTTTTTT.